These 25 T cell receptor beta chains share one sample of origin, sequenced in a study of Graves' ophthalmopathy and Graves' hyperthyroidism. CDR3 regions of TCR beta were amplified from RNA transcripts. First-round RT-PCR relied on HTBI primers, and a second-round multiplex PCR came next. A single record per CDR3 protein comes from TCRdb applying MiXCR to the multiplex PCR reads. The sample contains hundreds of thousands of distinct CDR3 sequences, approximately 22% of which appear only once. The sequenced material came from peripheral blood. These receptors were taken from a woman aged 18-29 years with stable Graves' hyperthyroidism. Some clones in this sample may be carry-over from other donors' samples.

There are many counts of this clonotype. This sequence joins TRBV19 and TRBJ2-5, with a tentative D call TRBD1 (6 bases). The CDR3 is made up of 19 amino acids. Looked up from germline, CDR1 is LNHDA and CDR2 is SQIVND (reference sequence). V was trimmed by 9 bases and J by 3 bases, leaving 32 bases between them. In DNA, the CDR3 is TGTGCCAGCGCCTCCATGTACAGGGACCCGAGAACCTTCGAAGAGACCCAGTACTTC. Its translation is CASASMYRDPRTFEETQYF.

For this clonotype: This clone may be a read error of a much larger clone one base away. The chain combines TRBV29-1 with TRBJ2-7; the match to TRBD1 covers 7 bases. The CDR3 has 12 residues. Trimming at V came to 3 bases and at J to 12 bases, leaving 11 bases not matched to a gene. Per the germline V gene, CDR1 is SQVTM and CDR2 is ANQGSEA. The CDR3 loop is CSVDMRQGASYF. The CDR3 DNA reads TGCAGCGTTGATATGAGACAGGGAGCCTCGTACTTC.

The rearrangement joins TRBV13 to TRBJ1-2; a possible D gene is TRBD1 (5 bases). This CDR3 is 13 amino acids long. Trimming cost V 6 bases and J 4 bases, with 12 bases left between them. Germline CDR1 PRHDT, CDR2 FYEKMQ (reference sequence). The CDR3 DNA reads as TGTGCCAGCAGGCGGGGGGAGGGCTATGGCTACACCTTC. Translation gives CASRRGEGYGYTF.

The chain is built from TRBV20-1 and TRBJ2-2, with D perhaps TRBD2 (6 bases). From germline, CDR1 is DFQATT and CDR2 SNEGSKA (reference sequence). This CDR3 is built from 14 residues. The germline V and J ends were trimmed by 0 bases and 7 bases, with 12 bases remaining between them. The CDR3 spells CSARDQQEGGELFF. The CDR3, as DNA: TGCAGTGCTAGAGATCAGCAGGAGGGCGGGGAGCTGTTTTTT.

This clonotype was recorded many times. The germline gene is not matched at one end of the junction; a read error may be the cause. This chain joins TRBV19 and TRBJ1-1; D gene unclear. Per the germline V gene, CDR1 is LNHDA and CDR2 is SQIVND (reference sequence). This CDR3 comprises 13 residues. The CDR3 is CASSITVNTEAFF. The CDR3 DNA reads as TGTGCCAGCAGTATAACAGTGAACACTGAAGCTTTCTTT.

This clonotype was counted only a few times. The rearrangement joins TRBV4-1 to TRBJ1-2, with D hard to call. Trimming pared 4 bases from V and 9 bases from J, leaving 21 bases between. Germline V gene data show CDR1 as MGHRA and CDR2 as YSYEKL. There are 15 residues in the CDR3. The CDR3 bases are TGCGCCAGCAGCCCACAAGGGCCGGGCAAGAGTAGCTACACCTTC. Its protein is CASSPQGPGKSSYTF.

This clonotype was seen repeatedly, ten times or more. The chain employs TRBV6-2 or TRBV6-3 and TRBJ1-1; D remains ambiguous. The CDR3 is made up of 12 amino acids. Trimming took 5 bases from V and 11 from J, leaving 15 bases between them. Germline lookup yields CDR1 MNHEY and CDR2 SVGEGT. The CDR3 reads CASSDQPSEAFF. CDR3 sequence (DNA): TGTGCCAGCAGTGACCAACCGAGTGAGGCTTTCTTT.

In this sample, this clonotype turned up many times. CDR3 in amino acids: CASSWTPPDRANYGYTF. The CDR3 nucleotides are TGTGCCAGCAGCTGGACCCCGCCGGACAGGGCCAACTATGGCTACACCTTC. V and J are TRBV5-4 and TRBJ1-2, with 8 nucleotides matching TRBD1. V gave up 3 bases and J gave up 2 bases; unmatched junction bases: 12. The CDR3 length is 17 residues. Germline lookup yields CDR1 SGHNT and CDR2 YYREEE (reference sequence).

To note about this clonotype: Being one base from a much bigger clone, this may be a read error. This chain uses TRBV6-5 with TRBJ1-5; 10 nucleotides match TRBD1. The length of the CDR3 is 15 residues. CDR1 is MNHEY, CDR2 SVGAGI, per germline. Written as DNA, the CDR3 is TGTGCCATCAGTTACTCGGGACAGGGGTATCAGCCCCAGCATTTT. This gives the protein CAISYSGQGYQPQHF.

This clonotype was seen repeatedly, ten times or more. The CDR3 here is CASSREVTEAFF. CDR3 nucleotide sequence: TGTGCCAGCAGCCGGGAGGTCACTGAAGCTTTCTTT. This sequence joins TRBV7-9 and TRBJ1-1; D unclear. CDR3 length: 12 amino acids. Germline CDR1 and CDR2: SEHNR and FQNEAQ (reference sequence). V lost 5 bases and J lost 4, with 8 bases in between.

This clonotype was seen ten or more times. A much larger clone lies one base from this, so it may be a read error. The chain employs TRBV12-3 or TRBV12-4 and TRBJ1-1; D uncertain. The ends were cut back, 3 bases at V and 7 bases at J, with 12 bases in the middle. The CDR3 totals 13 residues. The CDR3 coding sequence is TGTGCCAGCAGTTTTTCAGCGACTATTGAAGCTTTCTTT. It yields the protein CASSFSATIEAFF.

This clonotype was detected ten times or more. The chain is built from TRBV12-3 or TRBV12-4 and TRBJ1-3; D call uncertain. The CDR3 length is 14 residues. V was cut by 4 bases and J by 0 bases, with 7 bases left in between. The CDR3 here is CASSSEGSGNTIYF. The CDR3, as DNA: TGTGCCAGCAGTTCCGAGGGCTCTGGAAACACCATATATTTT.

This clonotype was counted ten times or more. The rearrangement uses TRBV4-3 and TRBJ2-7; 7 nucleotides align to TRBD1. V lost 6 bases to trimming and J lost 7 bases; unmatched junction nucleotides: 9. The germline gives CDR1 LGHNA, CDR2 YSLEER. The CDR3 length is 13 residues. DNA for the CDR3: TGCGCCAGCAGTCCGACAGGGCTTGGAGAGCAGTACTTC. It is translated as CASSPTGLGEQYF.

This clonotype was detected ten times or more. J is TRBJ1-1 and V is TRBV6-1, with a tentative D call TRBD1 (6 bases). The V gene lost 4 bases and the J gene lost 4 bases, with 10 bases spanning the gap. Germline V CDR1 and CDR2: MNHNS, SASEGT. This CDR3 contains 13 residues. The chain's CDR3 is CASSAVRGTEAFF. CDR3 DNA: TGTGCCAGCAGTGCTGTCAGGGGCACTGAAGCTTTCTTT.

As DNA, the CDR3 is TGTGCCACCAGTGACCCTAGCGGGGGGGCTGAGACCCAGTACTTC. Protein: CATSDPSGGAETQYF. The genes are TRBV24-1 and TRBJ2-5; 12 bases match TRBD2. The V and J ends lost 4 bases and 5 bases, in that order; junction bases with no gene match: 4. CDR1 is KGHDR, CDR2 SFDVKD, per germline. CDR3 length equals 15 residues.

This clonotype has ten or more counts. A read error is likely, as this CDR3 ends without the conserved phenylalanine or tryptophan. The V gene is TRBV25-1, the J gene TRBJ1-3; no reliable D call. CDR3 length equals 17 residues. With 1 base removed from V and 4 bases from J, the gap between germline ends came to 17 bases. Germline CDR1 is MGHDK and CDR2 is SYGVNS. DNA for the CDR3: TGTGCCAGCAGTGAATCTAGGAAGGCGGGTTGGGGAAACACCATATATCTT. Translated: CASSESRKAGWGNTIYL.

This clonotype was picked up a small number of times. This chain links TRBV7-9 with TRBJ1-1, with D unclear. The CDR3 runs 12 residues. The germline CDR1 and CDR2 sequences are SEHNR and FQNEAQ (reference sequence). The V end lost 8 bases, the J end lost 8 bases, and 15 bases lay between the germline ends. CDR3 residues: CASQHEAGEAFF. The CDR3 DNA reads TGTGCCAGCCAACATGAGGCAGGCGAAGCTTTCTTT.

A remark on this clonotype: This could be a read error, since a much larger clone is one nucleotide away. The chain uses TRBV6-4 and TRBJ1-1; D is possibly TRBD1 (6 bases). CDR3 length equals 12 residues. V shed 11 bases and J shed 6 bases, with 16 bases lying between them. CDR1 and CDR2 (germline): MRHNA, SNTAGT. This CDR3 reads CAVAEGVAEAFF. For the CDR3, the DNA is TGTGCCGTCGCAGAGGGGGTCGCTGAAGCTTTCTTT.

This clonotype turned up a few times. V and J are TRBV19 and TRBJ1-5, with a possible D match to TRBD1 (6 bases). Germline loops: CDR1 LNHDA, CDR2 SQIVND (reference sequence). The CDR3 sequence is 16 residues long. Deletions cut 7 bases from V and 0 bases from J, with 16 bases between. CDR3 region: CASTKDRDYSNQPQHF. The CDR3, as DNA: TGTGCCAGTACTAAGGACAGAGATTATAGCAATCAGCCCCAGCATTTT.

Ten or more counts support this clonotype. The chain employs TRBV30 and TRBJ2-2, with D possibly being TRBD2 (6 bases). This CDR3 comprises 15 residues. Germline CDR1 reads GTSNPN; CDR2 reads SVGIG (reference sequence). The V end lost 1 base, the J end lost 7 bases, and 16 bases lay between the germline ends. CDR3 loop: CAWSGGLGLSGELFF. The CDR3 coding sequence is TGTGCCTGGAGTGGGGGACTCGGATTGAGCGGGGAGCTGTTTTTT.

This clonotype has ten or more counts. The V gene is TRBV11-2, the J gene TRBJ1-1; 9 bases are a match to TRBD1. J was trimmed by 0 bases and V by 4 bases; bases with no gene match: 6. CDR3 length: 16 residues. Germline values: CDR1 SGHAT, CDR2 FQNNGV. The CDR3 loop is CASSSRTGAVNTEAFF. The CDR3 coding sequence is TGTGCCAGCAGCTCCCGGACAGGGGCCGTGAACACTGAAGCTTTCTTT. The full variable domain, in which reference TRBV11-2 and TRBJ1-1 provide the parts outside the CDR3, is EAGVAQSPRYKIIEKRQSVAFWCNPISGHATLYWYQQILGQGPKLLIQFQNNGVVDDSQLPKDRFSAERLKGVDSTLKIQPAKLEDSAVYLCASSSRTGAVNTEAFFGQGTRLTVV.

As concerns this clonotype: A much larger clone differs from this one at a single base, so this may be a read error. This chain joins TRBV12-3 or TRBV12-4 and TRBJ1-6; TRBD1 agrees at 8 bases. The CDR3 sequence is 17 residues long. DNA of the CDR3: TGTGCCAGCAGCTGGACAGGGACGAGCTCCTATAATTCACTCCTCCACTTT. It translates to CASSWTGTSSYNSLLHF.

This clonotype came up many times. This chain joins TRBV12-3 or TRBV12-4 and TRBJ1-5, with D tentatively TRBD1 (5 bases). There are 15 residues in the CDR3. V was cut by 2 bases and J by 0 bases, with 8 bases left in between. CDR3 in DNA: TGTGCCAGCAGTTTATGGGGGAATAGCAATCAGCCCCAGCATTTT. This sequence encodes CASSLWGNSNQPQHF.

The V call is TRBV12-3 or TRBV12-4, the J call TRBJ2-7, with TRBD1 matching 10 bases. V was clipped by 5 bases and J by 9 bases; unmatched bases: 10. This CDR3 is built from 14 residues. The CDR3 nucleotides read TGTGCCAGCAGTCGCCGGGACAGGGGACCCGGGCAGTACTTC. Translation: CASSRRDRGPGQYF.

J is TRBJ1-6 and V is TRBV28; 7 nucleotides agree with TRBD1. Germline V gene lookup returns CDR1 MDHEN and CDR2 SYDVKM. V gave up 7 bases and J gave up 3 bases; unmatched junction bases: 9. CDR3 size: 16 residues. The CDR3 sequence: CASKTGAPLYNSPLHF. CDR3 coding DNA: TGTGCCAGCAAAACAGGGGCCCCTCTCTATAATTCACCCCTCCACTTT. Combining the CDR3 with reference TRBV28 and TRBJ1-6 gives the whole variable domain DVKVTQSSRYLVKRTGEKVFLECVQDMDHENMFWYRQDPGLGLRLIYFSYDVKMKEKGDIPEGYSVSREKKERFSLILESASTNQTSMYLCASKTGAPLYNSPLHFGNGTRLTVT.